This is a list of T cell receptor beta chains from one sample in a study of immune evolution from preneoplasia to lung adenocarcinoma. Assay used: immunoSEQ multiplex PCR; TCRdb lists only in-frame clones, some missing. The data contain around 39,000 clones, 74% of them seen just once; the ten biggest clones take up under 7.5%. Sequenced: FFPE invasive lung adenocarcinoma tissue. The receptors stem from a person in their sixties or seventies with lung adenocarcinoma. CDR3s include the opening cysteine and the closing phenylalanine or tryptophan. Fields, in order: CDR3 length, clone size, D gene, J gene, V gene, CDR3 DNA, CDR3 protein. The D gene is left open where the match is weak. Size tells how often a clone was seen (once, few, many) or the class of an expanded clone, and some rows leave it out.

cdr3_length: 12
clone_size: NA
d_call: TRBD2
j_call: TRBJ2-1
v_call: TRBV29-1
cdr3_nt: TGCAGCCTAGGGTTTAGCGGGACTGAGCAGTTCTTC
cdr3_aa: CSLGFSGTEQFF

cdr3_length: 14
clone_size: NA
d_call: TRBD2
j_call: TRBJ2-7
v_call: TRBV5-1
cdr3_nt: TGCGCCAGCAGGCTAGCGGGAGAGGTCTACGAGCAGTACTTC
cdr3_aa: CASRLAGEVYEQYF

cdr3_length: 13
clone_size: NA
d_call: NA
j_call: TRBJ2-2
v_call: TRBV6-5
cdr3_nt: TGTGCCAGCAGGGGGCTGGGGACCGGGGAGCTGTTTTTT
cdr3_aa: CASRGLGTGELFF

cdr3_length: 14
clone_size: once
d_call: TRBD1
j_call: TRBJ2-7
v_call: TRBV9
cdr3_nt: TGTGCCAGCAGCCCGGGACAGCGATCCTACGAGCAGTACTTC
cdr3_aa: CASSPGQRSYEQYF

cdr3_length: 15
clone_size: few
d_call: NA
j_call: TRBJ2-2
v_call: TRBV6-4
cdr3_nt: TGTGCCAGCAGTGAGGGCGGGACCAACACCGGGGAGCTGTTTTTT
cdr3_aa: CASSEGGTNTGELFF

cdr3_length: 13
clone_size: NA
d_call: NA
j_call: TRBJ2-7
v_call: TRBV28
cdr3_nt: TGTGCCACTCGACCCCGGGACTCCTACGAGCAGTACTTC
cdr3_aa: CATRPRDSYEQYF

cdr3_length: 14
clone_size: NA
d_call: NA
j_call: TRBJ2-1
v_call: TRBV14
cdr3_nt: TGTGCCAGCAGCCAAGATCGGAGAGGGAATGAGCAGTTCTTC
cdr3_aa: CASSQDRRGNEQFF

cdr3_length: 15
clone_size: NA
d_call: NA
j_call: TRBJ1-2
v_call: TRBV7-8
cdr3_nt: TGTGCCAGCAGCCCCCGGACAGACCGGGTTTATGGCTACACCTTC
cdr3_aa: CASSPRTDRVYGYTF

cdr3_length: 14
clone_size: NA
d_call: NA
j_call: TRBJ1-3
v_call: TRBV19
cdr3_nt: TGTGCCAGTATTAGTATGGGTTTTGGAAACACCATATATTTT
cdr3_aa: CASISMGFGNTIYF

cdr3_length: 14
clone_size: NA
d_call: NA
j_call: TRBJ1-4
v_call: TRBV14
cdr3_nt: TGTGCCAGCAGCCAAGACACAGCTAATGAAAAACTGTTTTTT
cdr3_aa: CASSQDTANEKLFF

cdr3_length: 16
clone_size: NA
d_call: TRBD2
j_call: TRBJ2-5
v_call: TRBV5-1
cdr3_nt: TGCGCCAGCAGCTTGGGGGCCGTAGCGGGGACAGAGACCCAGTACTTC
cdr3_aa: CASSLGAVAGTETQYF

cdr3_length: 14
clone_size: medium-sized
d_call: TRBD1
j_call: TRBJ2-3
v_call: TRBV5-1
cdr3_nt: TGCGCCAGCAGCTCCGGACAGGGGACAGATACGCAGTATTTT
cdr3_aa: CASSSGQGTDTQYF

cdr3_length: 15
clone_size: few
d_call: NA
j_call: TRBJ2-7
v_call: TRBV4-2
cdr3_nt: TGTGCCAGCAGCCCAGCTTGGGGCCCCTCCTACGAGCAGTACTTC
cdr3_aa: CASSPAWGPSYEQYF

cdr3_length: 14
clone_size: NA
d_call: NA
j_call: TRBJ1-1
v_call: TRBV19
cdr3_nt: TGTGCCAGTAGTCAGCAGAATATGAACACTGAAGCTTTCTTT
cdr3_aa: CASSQQNMNTEAFF

cdr3_length: 14
clone_size: NA
d_call: NA
j_call: TRBJ2-7
v_call: TRBV5-1
cdr3_nt: TGCGCCAGCAGCCTGATGGGACGCTCCTACGAGCAGTACTTC
cdr3_aa: CASSLMGRSYEQYF

cdr3_length: 13
clone_size: once
d_call: TRBD1
j_call: TRBJ2-5
v_call: TRBV11-2
cdr3_nt: TGTGCCAGCAGCTCCGGGACAGAGGGGACCCAGTACTTC
cdr3_aa: CASSSGTEGTQYF

cdr3_length: 15
clone_size: once
d_call: NA
j_call: TRBJ1-3
v_call: TRBV6-5
cdr3_nt: TGTGCCAGCAGTTACTCCCTCGGGTCTGGAAACACCATATATTTT
cdr3_aa: CASSYSLGSGNTIYF

cdr3_length: 13
clone_size: NA
d_call: NA
j_call: TRBJ1-1
v_call: TRBV9
cdr3_nt: TGTGCCAGCAGCGTAGTCCCGGACACTGAAGCTTTCTTT
cdr3_aa: CASSVVPDTEAFF

cdr3_length: 16
clone_size: NA
d_call: NA
j_call: TRBJ1-2
v_call: TRBV6-5
cdr3_nt: TGTGCCAGCAGTTACCAGACCGGGACCTTGGGCTATGGCTACACCTTC
cdr3_aa: CASSYQTGTLGYGYTF

cdr3_length: 14
clone_size: NA
d_call: NA
j_call: TRBJ1-2
v_call: TRBV19
cdr3_nt: TGTGCCAGTAGTAGAGATTATAGTGCCTATGGCTACACCTTC
cdr3_aa: CASSRDYSAYGYTF

cdr3_length: 16
clone_size: NA
d_call: TRBD2
j_call: TRBJ2-1
v_call: TRBV7-9
cdr3_nt: TGTGCCAGCAGCTCGTCTGGGCGGGGGATCGACAATGAGCAGTTCTTC
cdr3_aa: CASSSSGRGIDNEQFF

cdr3_length: 14
clone_size: NA
d_call: TRBD2
j_call: TRBJ2-7
v_call: TRBV28
cdr3_nt: TGTGCCAGCAGACTTAGCGGGAGGGGGTACGAGCAGTACTTC
cdr3_aa: CASRLSGRGYEQYF

cdr3_length: 14
clone_size: few
d_call: TRBD1
j_call: TRBJ2-7
v_call: TRBV29-1
cdr3_nt: TGCAGCGTCAAAAAGGACAGGAGCTCCTACGAGCAGTACTTC
cdr3_aa: CSVKKDRSSYEQYF

cdr3_length: 16
clone_size: NA
d_call: TRBD1
j_call: TRBJ1-4
v_call: TRBV5-1
cdr3_nt: TGCGCCAGCAGCAGTGCCAACAGGGGGCCTAATGAAAAACTGTTTTTT
cdr3_aa: CASSSANRGPNEKLFF

cdr3_length: 12
clone_size: NA
d_call: NA
j_call: TRBJ2-7
v_call: TRBV7-6
cdr3_nt: TGTGCCAGCAGCCTCAACGGGGACGAGCAGTACTTC
cdr3_aa: CASSLNGDEQYF

cdr3_length: 16
clone_size: NA
d_call: TRBD1
j_call: TRBJ2-3
v_call: TRBV7-2
cdr3_nt: TGTGCCAGCAGCGACACTAGGGGACAGGGCACAGATACGCAGTATTTT
cdr3_aa: CASSDTRGQGTDTQYF

cdr3_length: 14
clone_size: NA
d_call: TRBD2
j_call: TRBJ2-1
v_call: TRBV6-5
cdr3_nt: TGTGCCAGCAGTTATGCGGGAGGTTTAAATGAGCAGTTCTTC
cdr3_aa: CASSYAGGLNEQFF

cdr3_length: 12
clone_size: NA
d_call: TRBD2
j_call: TRBJ2-1
v_call: TRBV7-2
cdr3_nt: TGTGCCAGCAGCACACTAGCGTTTGAGCAGTTCTTC
cdr3_aa: CASSTLAFEQFF

cdr3_length: 15
clone_size: NA
d_call: TRBD1
j_call: TRBJ1-1
v_call: TRBV11-3
cdr3_nt: TGTGCCAGCAGCTTAGGTGGGACAGGCCGGCTGGAAGCTTTCTTT
cdr3_aa: CASSLGGTGRLEAFF

cdr3_length: 15
clone_size: NA
d_call: TRBD1
j_call: TRBJ2-2
v_call: TRBV12-5
cdr3_nt: TGTGCTAGTGGGAGGGACAGGTCTAGGTCCGGGGAGCTGTTTTTT
cdr3_aa: CASGRDRSRSGELFF

cdr3_length: 13
clone_size: NA
d_call: TRBD1
j_call: TRBJ2-5
v_call: TRBV5-4
cdr3_nt: TGTGCCAGCAGTGGACAGGGTCAAGAGACCCAGTACTTC
cdr3_aa: CASSGQGQETQYF

cdr3_length: 17
clone_size: NA
d_call: NA
j_call: TRBJ1-4
v_call: TRBV4-1
cdr3_nt: TGCGCCAGCAGCCAAGATCTTGGGGGGCCAACTAATGAAAAACTGTTTTTT
cdr3_aa: CASSQDLGGPTNEKLFF

cdr3_length: 15
clone_size: large
d_call: NA
j_call: TRBJ2-3
v_call: TRBV15
cdr3_nt: TGTGCCACCAGCAGAGAGTGGGGGGGCACAGATACGCAGTATTTT
cdr3_aa: CATSREWGGTDTQYF

cdr3_length: 14
clone_size: NA
d_call: NA
j_call: TRBJ2-7
v_call: TRBV9
cdr3_nt: TGTGCCAGCAGCGTAGGGTGGGGAACCTACGAGCAGTACTTC
cdr3_aa: CASSVGWGTYEQYF

cdr3_length: 15
clone_size: NA
d_call: NA
j_call: TRBJ2-7
v_call: TRBV10-3
cdr3_nt: TGTGCCATCAGTGAGTCGGGGTCCCATCGTGGCGAGCAGTACTTC
cdr3_aa: CAISESGSHRGEQYF

cdr3_length: 16
clone_size: few
d_call: TRBD1
j_call: TRBJ1-5
v_call: TRBV15
cdr3_nt: TGTGCCACCAGCGGAACCGGACAGGGGAAAAATCAGCCCCAGCATTTT
cdr3_aa: CATSGTGQGKNQPQHF

cdr3_length: 15
clone_size: NA
d_call: TRBD1
j_call: TRBJ1-3
v_call: TRBV6-1
cdr3_nt: TGTGCCAGCAGAACGGGGACAGGGGGCGGAAACACCATATATTTT
cdr3_aa: CASRTGTGGGNTIYF

cdr3_length: 13
clone_size: few
d_call: NA
j_call: TRBJ1-2
v_call: TRBV7-2
cdr3_nt: TGTGCCAGCAGCTTCTCCACCTCTGGCGGCTACACCTTC
cdr3_aa: CASSFSTSGGYTF

cdr3_length: 14
clone_size: NA
d_call: NA
j_call: TRBJ2-1
v_call: TRBV19
cdr3_nt: TGTGCCAGTAGTAGAACTTGGACCTACAATGAGCAGTTCTTC
cdr3_aa: CASSRTWTYNEQFF

cdr3_length: 15
clone_size: NA
d_call: TRBD1
j_call: TRBJ2-5
v_call: TRBV4-1
cdr3_nt: TGCGCCAGCAGCCTCGGGACAGGGACGTCAGAGACCCAGTACTTC
cdr3_aa: CASSLGTGTSETQYF

cdr3_length: 12
clone_size: NA
d_call: NA
j_call: TRBJ2-3
v_call: TRBV6-6
cdr3_nt: TGTGCCAGCAGGGGGGGTGGAGATACGCAGTATTTT
cdr3_aa: CASRGGGDTQYF

cdr3_length: 18
clone_size: once
d_call: NA
j_call: TRBJ2-4
v_call: TRBV7-3
cdr3_nt: TGTGCCAGCAGCCGAAACCCTATCGGGGTCGGGGAAGGAAACATTCAGTACTTC
cdr3_aa: CASSRNPIGVGEGNIQYF

cdr3_length: 11
clone_size: few
d_call: NA
j_call: TRBJ1-2
v_call: TRBV4-2
cdr3_nt: TGTGCCAGCAGCCAGAACGATGGCTACACCTTC
cdr3_aa: CASSQNDGYTF

cdr3_length: 12
clone_size: NA
d_call: NA
j_call: TRBJ2-4
v_call: TRBV6-6
cdr3_nt: TGTGCCAGCAGTCCCTATGAAAACATTCAGTACTTC
cdr3_aa: CASSPYENIQYF

cdr3_length: 13
clone_size: NA
d_call: NA
j_call: TRBJ2-3
v_call: TRBV5-4
cdr3_nt: TGTGCCAGCAGGGCTAGCGGCACAGATACGCAGTATTTT
cdr3_aa: CASRASGTDTQYF

cdr3_length: 14
clone_size: NA
d_call: NA
j_call: TRBJ1-4
v_call: TRBV27
cdr3_nt: TGTGCCAGCAGTCCCTCTGGGAGAGGTGAAAAACTGTTTTTT
cdr3_aa: CASSPSGRGEKLFF

cdr3_length: 15
clone_size: NA
d_call: NA
j_call: TRBJ1-1
v_call: TRBV11-2
cdr3_nt: TGTGCCAGCAGCTCCCAGGGTCGGATGAACACTGAAGCTTTCTTT
cdr3_aa: CASSSQGRMNTEAFF